The 20 T cell receptor beta chains below come from one sample, sequenced in a study of regulatory T cells in long-lasting Graves disease. Arm-PCR of CDR3 regions and iRepertoire HTBI primers were the basis on which TCR beta libraries were built. TCRdb processed the multiplex PCR reads anew with MiXCR; each CDR3 protein has one entry. Among around 340,000 distinct CDR3 sequences, around a fifth were seen once, and the ten largest hold 29%. Time point specified: persistent/refractory GD, antithyroid drugs over 5 years with positive TRAb. Construction of the TCR library relied on RNA isolated from PBMCs. The specimen was peripheral blood mononuclear cells (PBMCs), collected when the disease was refractory, from a patient treated with antithyroid drugs. The receptors derive from a female donor with Graves disease.

The chain has TRBV20-1 and TRBJ2-2; D is unclear. The CDR3 extends over 17 amino acids. Per germline, CDR1 DFQATT and CDR2 SNEGSKA (reference sequence). V gave up 1 base and J gave up 0 bases, with 15 bases separating them. Written as DNA, the CDR3 is TGCAGTGCTAGAGTCAACGAACGAATCGCGAACACCGGGGAGCTGTTTTTT. Translating it yields CSARVNERIANTGELFF.

At least ten counts were recorded for this clonotype. The V call is TRBV2, the J call TRBJ1-1; tentative D call: TRBD1 (5 bases). The CDR3 is 11 residues long. V lost 3 bases to trimming and J lost 6 bases, with 5 bases between them. Germline V lookup: CDR1 SNHLY, CDR2 FYNNEI. The CDR3 DNA reads TGTGCCAGCAGTGACAGGGCTGAAGCTTTCTTT. It codes for CASSDRAEAFF.

The table lists this clonotype with many counts. The V call is TRBV5-1, the J call TRBJ2-5, with 7 bases fitting TRBD1. Germline V lookup: CDR1 SGHRS, CDR2 YFSETQ. The V segment lost 3 bases and the J segment 3 bases; nucleotides outside the gene matches: 5. The CDR3 has 14 amino acids. CDR3 protein: CASSSKDRKETQYF. Here the CDR3 DNA reads TGCGCCAGCAGCTCAAAGGACAGGAAAGAGACCCAGTACTTC.

The V call is TRBV3-1, the J call TRBJ2-7, with D unresolved. V was cut by 1 base and J by 0 bases, with 10 bases left in between. There are 15 residues in the CDR3. CDR1 and CDR2 (germline): LGHDT, YNNKEL (reference sequence). CDR3 coding DNA: TGTGCCAGCAGCCAAGGCTACCCGAGCTCCTACGAGCAGTACTTC. Translating gives CASSQGYPSSYEQYF.

The chain joins TRBV29-1 to TRBJ1-1, with TRBD1 matching 9 bases. Germline-derived CDR1 and CDR2 are SQVTM and ANQGSEA. J gave up 6 bases and V 6 bases, and 14 bases lay outside the gene matches. The CDR3 is 15 amino acids. The CDR3 is CSVRAGTGSTAEAFF. In DNA, the CDR3 is TGCAGCGTGAGAGCCGGGACAGGGTCTACCGCTGAAGCTTTCTTT.

The V call is TRBV20-1, the J call TRBJ1-4; D is possibly TRBD1 (5 bases). The V and J ends lost 6 bases and 5 bases respectively, with 7 bases between them. There are 11 residues in the CDR3. Germline CDR1 DFQATT, CDR2 SNEGSKA (reference sequence). The CDR3 coding sequence is TGCAGTGCCCGGGGGAATGAAAAACTGTTTTTT. Amino acid sequence: CSARGNEKLFF.

This clonotype was observed a few times. The chain recombines TRBV11-2 with TRBJ2-1, with D perhaps matching TRBD1 or TRBD2 (7 bases each). In germline, CDR1 is SGHAT, CDR2 FQNNGV. V was trimmed by 0 bases and J by 6 bases, leaving 12 bases between them. This CDR3 contains 15 residues. CDR3 DNA: TGTGCCAGCAGCTTAGAGACAGGGAGGGTCAATGAGCAGTTCTTC. Encoded protein: CASSLETGRVNEQFF. Together with reference TRBV11-2 and TRBJ2-1, the CDR3 gives the full variable domain: EAGVAQSPRYKIIEKRQSVAFWCNPISGHATLYWYQQILGQGPKLLIQFQNNGVVDDSQLPKDRFSAERLKGVDSTLKIQPAKLEDSAVYLCASSLETGRVNEQFFGPGTRLTVL.

The chain uses TRBV20-1 and TRBJ2-7; D is perhaps TRBD1 or TRBD2 (5 bases each). V dropped 2 bases and J dropped 7 bases, with 12 bases sitting between them. CDR3 length: 12 residues. Germline-derived CDR1 and CDR2 are DFQATT and SNEGSKA (reference sequence). The CDR3 here is CSARTGTPEQYF. The CDR3 DNA reads as TGCAGTGCTAGAACGGGGACCCCAGAGCAGTACTTC.

This clonotype was observed a few times. A much larger clone differs from this one at a single base, so this may be a read error. Here the CDR3 DNA reads TGTGCCAGCAGCTTGGGACTAGCGGGGGGAAACGAGCACTACTTC. Its translation is CASSLGLAGGNEHYF. The V gene is TRBV13, the J gene TRBJ2-7; 15 nucleotides line up with TRBD2. Germline CDR1 PRHDT, CDR2 FYEKMQ (reference sequence). The CDR3 loop spans 15 amino acids.

This clonotype was detected ten times or more. The V and J genes are TRBV3-1 and TRBJ1-1; 7 positions match TRBD1. This CDR3 is 14 amino acids long. CDR1 is LGHDT and CDR2 is YNNKEL in the germline V gene (reference sequence). Losses at the gene ends were 1 base for V and 5 bases for J; bases not matched to a gene: 4. The CDR3 protein is CASSQATGRTEAFF. The CDR3 nucleotides read TGTGCCAGCAGCCAAGCGACAGGGCGGACTGAAGCTTTCTTT.

Remarks on this clonotype: This may come from a read error, since a much larger clone is one base off. This chain joins TRBV7-2 and TRBJ1-2; TRBD1 matches at 9 bases. This CDR3 region has 14 residues. Looked up from germline, CDR1 is SGHTA and CDR2 is FQGNSA. This chain's CDR3 is CVSSPDRGVFGYTF. In DNA, the CDR3 is TGTGTCAGCAGCCCGGACAGGGGAGTCTTTGGCTACACCTTC.

J is TRBJ2-5 and V is TRBV7-2; D call uncertain. The CDR3 totals 16 residues. Trimming cost V 4 bases and J 2 bases, with 17 bases left between them. Germline V gene data show CDR1 as SGHTA and CDR2 as FQGNSA. Written as DNA, the CDR3 is TGTGCCAGCAGCTCCCGACACGCCGACTGGCAAGAGACCCAGTACTTC. It encodes CASSSRHADWQETQYF.

V and J are TRBV5-1 and TRBJ2-7; D perhaps matches TRBD2 (5 bases). Trimming left V 4 bases short and J 7 bases short, with 18 bases between. Looked up from germline, CDR1 is SGHRS and CDR2 is YFSETQ. The CDR3 runs to 14 residues. CDR3 in amino acids: CASSIRGGVSEQYF. CDR3 nucleotide sequence: TGCGCCAGCAGCATCCGGGGTGGGGTGAGTGAGCAGTACTTC.

This clonotype was seen at least ten times. The rearrangement joins TRBV27 to TRBJ2-5, with a possible D match to TRBD1 (6 bases). CDR3 length: 16 amino acids. With 6 bases removed from V and 0 bases from J, the gap between germline ends came to 17 bases. The germline V gene has CDR1 MNHEY and CDR2 SMNVEV (reference sequence). CDR3 sequence reads: CASSPGSQGYQETQYF. CDR3 DNA sequence: TGTGCCAGCAGCCCCGGTAGTCAGGGGTACCAAGAGACCCAGTACTTC.

A note on this clonotype: It may be a read error: a sequence one base away is much more abundant. The gene calls are TRBV12-3 or TRBV12-4 and TRBJ2-2; D may correspond to TRBD1 or TRBD2 (6 bases each). CDR3 length: 13 amino acids. This chain's CDR3 is CASSVRGFGGLFF. CDR3 coding DNA: TGTGCCAGCAGTGTCAGGGGTTTCGGGGGGCTGTTTTTT.

The CDR3 protein is CASSSGAGVLFYGYTF. In DNA, the CDR3 is TGCGCCAGCAGCTCGGGGGCAGGGGTTTTATTCTATGGCTACACCTTC. V and J are TRBV5-1 and TRBJ1-2, with D possibly TRBD1 on 6 matching bases. The CDR3 loop spans 16 amino acids. Germline V gene data show CDR1 as SGHRS and CDR2 as YFSETQ. V was clipped by 3 bases and J by 4 bases, with 19 bases between them.

The table lists this clonotype with a few counts. This likely traces to a read error, being one base from a far larger clone. J is TRBJ2-7 and V is TRBV7-3; D not certain. The CDR3 loop spans 12 amino acids. CDR1 is SGHTA and CDR2 is FQGTGA in the germline V gene. Trimming removed 4 bases at V and 5 bases at J, with 9 bases between. The CDR3 loop reads CASSSSPHEQYF. The DNA of the CDR3 is TGTGCCAGCAGCTCCTCTCCCCACGAGCAGTACTTC. Together with reference TRBV7-3 and TRBJ2-7, the CDR3 gives the full variable domain: GAGVSQTPSNKVTEKGKYVELRCDPISGHTALYWYRQSLGQGPEFLIYFQGTGAADDSGLPNDRFFAVRPEGSVSTLKIQRTERGDSAVYLCASSSSPHEQYFGPGTRLTVT.

This clonotype was picked up many times. The chain recombines TRBV2 with TRBJ1-2; D is possibly TRBD1 (5 bases). The CDR3 is 11 amino acids. Trimming took off 8 bases at V and 6 bases at J, with 10 bases between the two ends. CDR1 SNHLY and CDR2 FYNNEI come from the germline V gene. CDR3 sequence reads: CASATADGYTF. The DNA for the CDR3 is TGTGCCAGCGCGACAGCGGATGGCTACACCTTC.

A note on this clonotype: A much larger clonotype is one base distant, so this may be a read error. The CDR3 ends on some other residue instead of the conserved phenylalanine or tryptophan, so this is likely a read error. The chain joins TRBV7-9 to TRBJ1-2; no definite D call. The length of the CDR3 is 14 residues. The germline V and J ends were trimmed by 1 base and 5 bases, with 11 bases remaining between them. CDR1 and CDR2 (germline): SEHNR, FQNEAQ (reference sequence). The CDR3 bases are TGTGCCAGCAGCTTAGACGCGATAGCGTATGGCTACACCCTC. Translating gives CASSLDAIAYGYTL.

This clonotype was seen at least ten times. The chain recombines TRBV11-2 with TRBJ1-2; a weak D match, TRBD1 (5 bases). The germline V and J ends were trimmed by 1 base and 2 bases, with 8 bases remaining between them. The CDR3 has 14 amino acids. Germline assignment: CDR1 SGHAT and CDR2 FQNNGV. CDR3 DNA sequence: TGTGCCAGCAGCTTAGTGAAGGGGAACTATGGCTACACCTTC. Protein: CASSLVKGNYGYTF.